A single sample is the source of the 28 T cell receptor beta chains below, sequenced in a study of shared T cell receptors in the human thymus. TCRdb keeps only in-frame clones here, not all; method: immunoSEQ multiplex PCR. In the table there are about 730,000 clones, 75% to 90% of which are singletons. The sample also formed part of further work on human thymus T cells.

Material for sequencing was thymocytes. Receptor source: a girl in the first two years of life with a congenital heart defect.

The chain carries TRBV19 and TRBJ1-2; 7 nucleotides line up with TRBD1. The CDR3 length is 13 residues. Germline V gene data show CDR1 as LNHDA and CDR2 as SQIVND (reference sequence). Trimming at V came to 0 bases and at J to 8 bases, leaving 3 bases not matched to a gene. The CDR3, as DNA: TGTGCCAGTAGTATAGAACGGACAGGCGGCTACACCTTC. Residues: CASSIERTGGYTF.

The rearrangement uses TRBV9 and TRBJ1-3, with 9 bases fitting TRBD1. V trimming: 4 bases; J trimming: 7 bases; junction bases outside the gene matches: 18. Germline V gene lookup returns CDR1 SGDLS and CDR2 YYNGEE. There are 18 residues in the CDR3. CDR3 amino acids: CASSPGARDRESPNTIYF. The DNA of the CDR3 is TGTGCCAGCAGCCCCGGAGCCCGGGACAGGGAATCTCCGAACACCATATATTTT. Complete variable domain (other parts from reference TRBV9 and TRBJ1-3): DSGVTQTPKHLITATGQRVTLRCSPRSGDLSVYWYQQSLDQGLQFLIQYYNGEERAKGNILERFSAQQFPDLHSELNLSSLELGDSALYFCASSPGARDRESPNTIYFGEGSWLTVV.

The chain has TRBV28 and TRBJ1-5; possible D gene TRBD1, 5 bases. V was shortened by 6 bases and J by 0 bases, with 15 bases between the two germline ends. The CDR3 extends over 16 amino acids. The germline gives CDR1 MDHEN, CDR2 SYDVKM. The CDR3 reads CASRPRQTPSNQPQHF. CDR3 DNA sequence: TGTGCCAGCAGACCTAGACAGACCCCTAGCAATCAGCCCCAGCATTTT.

The chain carries TRBV5-1 and TRBJ1-1; 7 bases map to TRBD1. Germline-derived CDR1 and CDR2 are SGHRS and YFSETQ. The CDR3 runs to 15 residues. The ends lost 2 bases at V and 3 bases at J; junction bases unmatched: 7. CDR3 sequence: CASSLNRGGYTEAFF. The CDR3 region has the DNA TGCGCCAGCAGCTTAAACAGGGGCGGGTACACTGAAGCTTTCTTT.

The genes are TRBV30 and TRBJ1-2; the match to TRBD1 covers 7 bases. The junction had 9 bases not matched to a gene; V was cut back by 4 bases and J by 4 bases. The CDR3 length is 14 residues. CDR1 is GTSNPN, CDR2 SVGIG, per germline (reference sequence). CDR3 in amino acids: CAWKPRQGVYGYTF. In DNA, the CDR3 is TGTGCCTGGAAGCCCCGACAGGGCGTCTATGGCTACACCTTC.

In its sample, this clone was seen once. J is TRBJ1-2 and V is TRBV27; TRBD1 is a possible D gene (5 bases). The CDR3 is made up of 14 amino acids. Germline V CDR1 and CDR2: MNHEY, SMNVEV (reference sequence). Trimming removed 4 bases from V and 6 bases from J, with 15 bases in between. CDR3 in DNA: TGTGCCAGCAGTTCGACTCAGGGCTTGCATGGCTACACCTTC. Translating gives CASSSTQGLHGYTF.

The chain joins TRBV18 to TRBJ1-6; the match to TRBD1 covers 8 bases. The CDR3 loop spans 14 amino acids. Germline V gene data show CDR1 as KGHSH and CDR2 as LQKENI. J was trimmed by 7 bases and V by 8 bases; bases with no gene match: 7. This CDR3 reads CASRPGQGNSPLHF. In DNA form, the CDR3 reads TGTGCCAGCCGACCCGGACAGGGCAATTCACCCCTCCACTTT.

The chain couples TRBV18 to TRBJ1-1; the match to TRBD1 covers 10 bases. V was clipped by 5 bases and J by 3 bases; unmatched bases: 6. Germline V gene sequence: CDR1 KGHSH, CDR2 LQKENI. The CDR3 is 15 amino acids. This chain's CDR3 is CASSKTGGEDTEAFF. CDR3 in DNA: TGTGCCAGCTCAAAGACAGGGGGCGAGGACACTGAAGCTTTCTTT.

This sequence joins TRBV14 and TRBJ1-2, with D maybe TRBD1 (6 bases). Trimming took 4 bases from V and 3 from J, leaving 12 bases between them. The germline CDR1 and CDR2 sequences are SGHDN and FVKESK. This CDR3 comprises 14 residues. In DNA, the CDR3 is TGTGCCAGCAGCCTACGGCCAGGGGACTATGGCTACACCTTC. Protein: CASSLRPGDYGYTF.

V usage is TRBV10-3 and J usage is TRBJ2-1, with D possibly matching TRBD1 (5 bases). The CDR3 totals 15 residues. V lost 6 bases to trimming and J lost 0 bases, with 12 bases between them. Germline CDR1 is ENHRY and CDR2 is SYGVKD. This CDR3 reads CAIRPDKSSYNEQFF. The CDR3 nucleotides are TGTGCCATCAGACCGGACAAGTCCTCCTACAATGAGCAGTTCTTC.

V is TRBV7-9 and J is TRBJ1-2, with TRBD1 as a possible D gene (5 bases). The germline gives CDR1 SEHNR, CDR2 FQNEAQ (reference sequence). CDR3 size: 18 residues. V was trimmed by 3 bases and J by 5 bases, leaving 25 bases between them. CDR3 bases: TGTGCCAGCAGCTTTGGGCCCCAGACAGTTACAAGGGGATATGGCTACACCTTC. Amino acids: CASSFGPQTVTRGYGYTF.

The CDR3 nucleotides read TGTGCCAGCAGTTCAAATCCGACAGGCAGACGTGGCTACACCTTC. It specifies CASSSNPTGRRGYTF. The rearrangement uses TRBV27 and TRBJ1-2; D possibly corresponds to TRBD1 (6 bases). The V end lost 4 bases, the J end lost 7 bases, and 19 bases lay between the germline ends. CDR1 is MNHEY, CDR2 SMNVEV, per germline (reference sequence). This CDR3 contains 15 residues.

The rearrangement links TRBV27 to TRBJ1-1; weak D call: TRBD1 (5 bases). The CDR3 totals 14 residues. Deletions cut 3 bases from V and 3 bases from J, with 11 bases between. Per the germline V gene, CDR1 is MNHEY and CDR2 is SMNVEV (reference sequence). The CDR3 loop is CASSFDPGDTEAFF. CDR3 DNA: TGTGCCAGCAGTTTCGATCCGGGGGACACTGAAGCTTTCTTT.

The gene calls are TRBV7-2 and TRBJ2-7; D remains ambiguous. The V gene's germline CDR1 is SGHTA and CDR2 FQGNSA. The CDR3 is 12 residues long. Trimming shortened V by 5 bases and J by 4 bases, and 9 bases separated the two germline ends. The CDR3 is CASSPPRYEQYF. The CDR3 nucleotides read TGTGCCAGCAGCCCCCCTAGGTACGAGCAGTACTTC.

This chain joins TRBV6-1 and TRBJ2-5, with 8 bases matching TRBD1. The junction had 5 bases not matched to a gene; V was cut back by 7 bases and J by 4 bases. This CDR3 region has 13 residues. Germline-derived CDR1 and CDR2 are MNHNS and SASEGT. The CDR3 loop reads CASNNDRGETQYF. Written as DNA, the CDR3 is TGTGCCAGCAACAACGACAGGGGAGAGACCCAGTACTTC.

The chain has TRBV12-5 and TRBJ1-2, with 7 positions matching TRBD1. The CDR3 covers 19 residues. V shed 0 bases, J shed 0 bases, and the junction held 13 bases outside the gene matches. CDR1 LGHNT and CDR2 FRNRAP come from the germline V gene. This CDR3 is CASGLVLVEGAWANYGYTF. CDR3 nucleotide sequence: TGTGCTAGTGGTTTGGTACTGGTCGAGGGGGCTTGGGCTAACTATGGCTACACCTTC.

V and J are TRBV5-1 and TRBJ1-2; tentative D call: TRBD1 (6 bases). Germline values: CDR1 SGHRS, CDR2 YFSETQ. CDR3 length equals 15 residues. Deletions cut 4 bases from V and 0 bases from J, with 13 bases between. CDR3 sequence reads: CASSTRTAPNYGYTF. The CDR3 DNA reads TGCGCCAGCAGCACCCGGACAGCACCTAACTATGGCTACACCTTC.

The genes are TRBV7-3 and TRBJ1-1; 7 nucleotides line up with TRBD1. This CDR3 is built from 16 residues. The ends lost 3 bases at V and 2 bases at J; junction bases unmatched: 9. CDR1 and CDR2 from the germline V gene are SGHTA and FQGTGA. CDR3 sequence reads: CASSLLGTVPNTEAFF. The CDR3 coding sequence is TGTGCCAGCAGCTTGCTCGGGACAGTCCCTAACACTGAAGCTTTCTTT.

The rearrangement links TRBV5-6 to TRBJ1-3; possibly TRBD1 for D (6 bases). The CDR3 is 17 amino acids. Germline V gene sequence: CDR1 SGHDT, CDR2 YYEEEE. V lost 3 bases and J 2 bases, leaving 18 bases between the germline ends. CDR3 DNA: TGTGCCAGCAGCTCATCGACAGGTTGCGCGCCTGGAAACACCATATATTTT. It is translated as CASSSSTGCAPGNTIYF.

To note about this clone: Other DNA sequences in the same sample also yield this CDR3. V is TRBV6-5 and J is TRBJ1-5; D is unresolved. The CDR3 extends over 14 amino acids. The germline gives CDR1 MNHEY, CDR2 SVGAGI. Trimming removed 0 bases at V and 1 base at J, with 4 bases between. CDR3 protein: CASSYSGSNQPQHF. The CDR3 DNA reads TGTGCCAGCAGTTACTCTGGCAGCAATCAGCCCCAGCATTTT.

The rearrangement joins TRBV11-2 to TRBJ2-4; 8 bases map to TRBD2. Germline V lookup: CDR1 SGHAT, CDR2 FQNNGV. The ends lost 2 bases at V and 0 bases at J; junction bases unmatched: 3. The CDR3 extends over 16 amino acids. The CDR3 DNA is TGTGCCAGCAGCTTATCGGGGGGGCTAGCCAAAAACATTCAGTACTTC. This codes for CASSLSGGLAKNIQYF. The complete variable domain, with remaining parts taken from reference TRBV11-2 and TRBJ2-4, reads EAGVAQSPRYKIIEKRQSVAFWCNPISGHATLYWYQQILGQGPKLLIQFQNNGVVDDSQLPKDRFSAERLKGVDSTLKIQPAKLEDSAVYLCASSLSGGLAKNIQYFGAGTRLSVL.

The rearrangement uses TRBV10-3 and TRBJ2-1; 8 bases are a match to TRBD2. The ends lost 6 bases at V and 0 bases at J; junction bases unmatched: 7. This CDR3 is built from 16 residues. Per the germline V gene, CDR1 is ENHRY and CDR2 is SYGVKD. The CDR3 bases are TGTGCCATCAGCCATACTAGCGGAAGCTCCTACAATGAGCAGTTCTTC. It codes for CAISHTSGSSYNEQFF.

The V gene is TRBV5-1, the J gene TRBJ2-1; the match to TRBD1 covers 7 bases. The CDR3 is made up of 12 amino acids. Germline CDR1 and CDR2: SGHRS and YFSETQ. V was clipped by 4 bases and J by 12 bases; unmatched bases: 7. The CDR3 nucleotides are TGCGCCAGCAGCCAACCAGGGGGTCGGCAGTTCTTC. It translates to CASSQPGGRQFF.

This sequence joins TRBV15 and TRBJ2-2; 11 bases match TRBD2. Looked up from germline, CDR1 is LNHNV and CDR2 is YYDKDF (reference sequence). The CDR3 contains 18 residues. With 6 bases clipped from V and 2 bases from J, the junction kept 11 bases outside the gene matches. DNA of the CDR3: TGTGCCACCAGGGTATTCCTAGCGGGGGGCCAAAACACCGGGGAGCTGTTTTTT. It yields the protein CATRVFLAGGQNTGELFF.

The V call is TRBV28, the J call TRBJ1-1; possibly TRBD1 for D (5 bases). Germline V lookup: CDR1 MDHEN, CDR2 SYDVKM. The V gene lost 5 bases and the J gene lost 0 bases, with 13 bases spanning the gap. This CDR3 is 15 amino acids long. The CDR3: CASSLPSTVNTEAFF. For the CDR3, the DNA is TGTGCCAGCAGTCTCCCCTCGACAGTGAACACTGAAGCTTTCTTT.

The J gene is TRBJ1-1, the V gene TRBV25-1; tentatively, D is TRBD1 (6 bases). Germline values: CDR1 MGHDK, CDR2 SYGVNS. The ends were cut back, 1 base at V and 4 bases at J, with 13 bases in the middle. The CDR3 loop spans 15 amino acids. CDR3 sequence: CASSESGVSCTEAFF. The CDR3 coding sequence is TGTGCCAGCAGTGAATCAGGGGTTTCGTGCACTGAAGCTTTCTTT.

The CDR3 region has the DNA TGTGCCAGCAGCCAAGTACTGCATGCGCATGAGGACTCGCGTGAAGAGACCCAGTACTTC. It yields the protein CASSQVLHAHEDSREETQYF. The V gene is TRBV14, the J gene TRBJ2-5, with D possibly matching TRBD2 (5 bases). V shed 1 base and J shed 3 bases, with 27 bases lying between them. CDR3 length equals 20 residues. CDR1 is SGHDN, CDR2 FVKESK, per germline.

This chain links TRBV14 with TRBJ2-7, with D unclear. In germline, CDR1 is SGHDN, CDR2 FVKESK. This CDR3 is 13 amino acids long. V gave up 3 bases and J gave up 2 bases, with 8 bases separating them. The CDR3 DNA reads TGTGCCAGCAGCCACCGACTTACCTACGAGCAGTACTTC. Encoded protein: CASSHRLTYEQYF.